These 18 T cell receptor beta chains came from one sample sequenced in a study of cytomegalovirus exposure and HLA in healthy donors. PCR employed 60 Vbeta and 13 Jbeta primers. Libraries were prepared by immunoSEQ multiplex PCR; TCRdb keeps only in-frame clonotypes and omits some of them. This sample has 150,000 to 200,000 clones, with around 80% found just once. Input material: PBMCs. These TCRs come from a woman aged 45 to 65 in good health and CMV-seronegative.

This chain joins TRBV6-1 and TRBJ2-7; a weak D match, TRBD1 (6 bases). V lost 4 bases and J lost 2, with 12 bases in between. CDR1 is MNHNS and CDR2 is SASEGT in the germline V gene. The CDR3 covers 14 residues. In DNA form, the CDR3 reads TGTGCCAGCAGTGCTACAGGGACGGCCTACGAGCAGTACTTC. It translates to CASSATGTAYEQYF.

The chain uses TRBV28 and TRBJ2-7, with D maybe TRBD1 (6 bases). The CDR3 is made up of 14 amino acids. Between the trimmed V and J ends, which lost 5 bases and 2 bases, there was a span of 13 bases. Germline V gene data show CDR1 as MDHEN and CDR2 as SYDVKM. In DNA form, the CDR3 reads TGTGCCAGCAGTAACGGGGCAGGGGCCTACGAGCAGTACTTC. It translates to CASSNGAGAYEQYF.

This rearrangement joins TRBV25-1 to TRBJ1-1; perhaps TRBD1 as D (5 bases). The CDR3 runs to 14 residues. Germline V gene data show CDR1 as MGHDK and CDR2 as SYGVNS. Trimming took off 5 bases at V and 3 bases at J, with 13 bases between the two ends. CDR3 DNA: TGTGCCAGCAGTCTTTGGGGGGGGGACACTGAAGCTTTCTTT. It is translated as CASSLWGGDTEAFF.

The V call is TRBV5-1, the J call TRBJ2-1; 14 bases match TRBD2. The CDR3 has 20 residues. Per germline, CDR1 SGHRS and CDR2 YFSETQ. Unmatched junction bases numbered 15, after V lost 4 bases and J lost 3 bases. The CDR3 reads CASSTQNPGLAGVGYNEQFF. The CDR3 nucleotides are TGCGCCAGCAGCACCCAAAACCCGGGACTAGCGGGAGTAGGCTACAATGAGCAGTTCTTC.

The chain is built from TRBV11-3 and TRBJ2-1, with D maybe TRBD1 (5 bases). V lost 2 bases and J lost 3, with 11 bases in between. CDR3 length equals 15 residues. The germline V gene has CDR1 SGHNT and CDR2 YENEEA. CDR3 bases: TGTGCCAGCAGCTTAAGTGGGCAGGGCTACAATGAGCAGTTCTTC. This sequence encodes CASSLSGQGYNEQFF.

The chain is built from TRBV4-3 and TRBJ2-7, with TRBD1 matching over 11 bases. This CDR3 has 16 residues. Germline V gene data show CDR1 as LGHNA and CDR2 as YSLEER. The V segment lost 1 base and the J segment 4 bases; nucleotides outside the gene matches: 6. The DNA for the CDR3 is TGCGCCAGCAGCCAAGGAACCGGACAGGGGGCTTACGAGCAGTACTTC. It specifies CASSQGTGQGAYEQYF.

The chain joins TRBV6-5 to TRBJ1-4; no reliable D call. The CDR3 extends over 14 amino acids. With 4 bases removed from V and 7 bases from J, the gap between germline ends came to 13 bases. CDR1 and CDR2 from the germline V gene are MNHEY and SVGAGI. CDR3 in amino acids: CASSSRGFGEKLFF. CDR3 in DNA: TGTGCCAGCAGTTCACGGGGATTCGGTGAAAAACTGTTTTTT.

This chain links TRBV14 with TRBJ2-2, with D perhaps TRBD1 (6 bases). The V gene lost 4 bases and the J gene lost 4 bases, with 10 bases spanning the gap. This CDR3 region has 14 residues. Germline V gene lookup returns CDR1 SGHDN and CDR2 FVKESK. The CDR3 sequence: CASSRTVITGELFF. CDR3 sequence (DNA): TGTGCCAGCAGCCGGACAGTGATCACCGGGGAGCTGTTTTTT.

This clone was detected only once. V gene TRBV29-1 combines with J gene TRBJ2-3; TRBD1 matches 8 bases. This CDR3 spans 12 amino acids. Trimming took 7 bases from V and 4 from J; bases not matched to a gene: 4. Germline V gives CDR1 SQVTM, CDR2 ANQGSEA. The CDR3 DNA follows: TGCAGCGCTGACAGGGGACCAGATACGCAGTATTTT. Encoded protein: CSADRGPDTQYF.

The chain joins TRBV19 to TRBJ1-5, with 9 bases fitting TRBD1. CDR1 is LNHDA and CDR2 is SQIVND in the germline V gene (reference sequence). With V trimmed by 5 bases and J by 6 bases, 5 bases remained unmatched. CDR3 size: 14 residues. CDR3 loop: CASSLRQGGQPQHF. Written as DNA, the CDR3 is TGTGCCAGTAGTCTTCGACAGGGGGGTCAGCCCCAGCATTTT.

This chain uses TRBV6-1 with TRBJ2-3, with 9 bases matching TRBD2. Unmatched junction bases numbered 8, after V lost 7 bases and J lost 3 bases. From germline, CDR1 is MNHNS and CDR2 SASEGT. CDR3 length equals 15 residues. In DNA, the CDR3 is TGTGCCAGCAAACAGACTAGCGGTACTACAGATACGCAGTATTTT. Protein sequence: CASKQTSGTTDTQYF.

The CDR3 nucleotides read TGTGCCAGCAGCCTGGGGGGGGTACGACAGCCCCAGCATTTT. This gives the protein CASSLGGVRQPQHF. The chain links TRBV28 to TRBJ1-5; D is possibly TRBD1 (5 bases). The CDR3 has 14 residues. Germline V gene sequence: CDR1 MDHEN, CDR2 SYDVKM. V lost 6 bases and J 7 bases, leaving 16 bases between the germline ends. The variable domain in full, with the rest retrieved from reference TRBV28 and TRBJ1-5, is DVKVTQSSRYLVKRTGEKVFLECVQDMDHENMFWYRQDPGLGLRLIYFSYDVKMKEKGDIPEGYSVSREKKERFSLILESASTNQTSMYLCASSLGGVRQPQHFGDGTRLSIL.

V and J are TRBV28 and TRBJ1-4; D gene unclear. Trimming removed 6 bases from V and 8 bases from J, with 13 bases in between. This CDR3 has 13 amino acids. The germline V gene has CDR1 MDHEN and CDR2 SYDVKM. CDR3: CASREWYGEKLFF. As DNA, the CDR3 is TGTGCCAGCAGGGAGTGGTATGGGGAAAAACTGTTTTTT.

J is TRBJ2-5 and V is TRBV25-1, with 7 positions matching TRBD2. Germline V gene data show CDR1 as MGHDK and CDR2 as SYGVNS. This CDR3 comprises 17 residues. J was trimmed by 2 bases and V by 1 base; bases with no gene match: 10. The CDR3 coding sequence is TGTGCCAGCAGTGAATTGAGCCGGGGGAGGGTGCAAGAGACCCAGTACTTC. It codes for CASSELSRGRVQETQYF.

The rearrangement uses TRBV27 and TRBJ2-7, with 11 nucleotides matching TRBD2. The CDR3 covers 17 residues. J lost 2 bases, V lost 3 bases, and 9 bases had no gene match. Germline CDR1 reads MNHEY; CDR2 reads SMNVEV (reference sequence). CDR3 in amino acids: CASSFQPTSGKPYEQYF. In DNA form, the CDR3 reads TGTGCCAGCAGTTTCCAACCGACTAGCGGGAAACCCTACGAGCAGTACTTC.

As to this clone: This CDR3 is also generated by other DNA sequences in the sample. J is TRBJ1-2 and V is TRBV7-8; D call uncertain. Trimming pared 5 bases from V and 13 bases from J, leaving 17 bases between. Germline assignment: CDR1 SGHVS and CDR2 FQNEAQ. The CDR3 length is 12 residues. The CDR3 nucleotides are TGTGCCAGCAGCCCGAGGGCTCTATCCCCCACCTTC. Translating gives CASSPRALSPTF.

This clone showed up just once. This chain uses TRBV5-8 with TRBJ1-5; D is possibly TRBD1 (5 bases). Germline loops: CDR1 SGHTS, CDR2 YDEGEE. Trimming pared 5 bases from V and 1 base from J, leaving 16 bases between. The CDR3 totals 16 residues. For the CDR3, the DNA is TGTGCCAGCAGGCGGGGGTTGGACGGAAGCAATCAGCCCCAGCATTTT. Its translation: CASRRGLDGSNQPQHF.

The CDR3 bases are TGTGCCAGCAGTTTATTGGGACAGGGGACCTACGAGCAGTACTTC. Its protein product is CASSLLGQGTYEQYF. The chain is built from TRBV27 and TRBJ2-7, with 10 bases matching TRBD1. J lost 2 bases, V lost 1 base, and 2 bases had no gene match. The germline V gene has CDR1 MNHEY and CDR2 SMNVEV (reference sequence). The CDR3 runs to 15 residues.